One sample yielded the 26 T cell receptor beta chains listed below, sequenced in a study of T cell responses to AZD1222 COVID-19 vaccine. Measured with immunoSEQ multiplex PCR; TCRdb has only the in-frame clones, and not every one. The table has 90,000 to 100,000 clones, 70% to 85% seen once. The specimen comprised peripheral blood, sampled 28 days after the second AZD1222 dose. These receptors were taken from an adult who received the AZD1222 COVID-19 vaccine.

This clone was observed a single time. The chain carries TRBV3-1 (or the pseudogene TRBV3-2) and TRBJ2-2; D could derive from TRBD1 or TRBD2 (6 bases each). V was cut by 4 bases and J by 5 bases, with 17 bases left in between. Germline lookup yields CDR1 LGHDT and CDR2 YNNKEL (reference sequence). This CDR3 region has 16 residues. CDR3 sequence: CASSPLRGGGTGELFF. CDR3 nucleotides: TGTGCCAGCAGCCCACTCCGAGGGGGAGGAACCGGGGAGCTGTTTTTT.

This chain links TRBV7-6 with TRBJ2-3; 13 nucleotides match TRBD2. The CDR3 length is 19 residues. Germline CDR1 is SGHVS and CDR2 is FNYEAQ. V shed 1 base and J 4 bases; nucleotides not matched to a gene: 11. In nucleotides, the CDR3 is TGTGCCAGCAGCTTAGATCCGGGACTAGCGGGGAGGGGGGCAGATACGCAGTATTTT. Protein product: CASSLDPGLAGRGADTQYF.

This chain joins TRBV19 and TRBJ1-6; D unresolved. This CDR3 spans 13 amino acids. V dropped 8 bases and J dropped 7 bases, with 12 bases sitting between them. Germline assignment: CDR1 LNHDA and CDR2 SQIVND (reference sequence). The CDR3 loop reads CASSDVFNSPLHF. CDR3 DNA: TGTGCCAGTTCGGACGTTTTCAATTCACCCCTCCACTTT.

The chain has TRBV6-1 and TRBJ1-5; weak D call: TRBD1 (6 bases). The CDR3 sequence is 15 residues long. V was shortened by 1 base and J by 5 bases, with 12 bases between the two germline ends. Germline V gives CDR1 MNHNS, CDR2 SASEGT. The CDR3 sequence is CASSEVLGAYQPQHF. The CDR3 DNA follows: TGTGCCAGCAGTGAAGTGTTGGGGGCCTATCAGCCCCAGCATTTT.

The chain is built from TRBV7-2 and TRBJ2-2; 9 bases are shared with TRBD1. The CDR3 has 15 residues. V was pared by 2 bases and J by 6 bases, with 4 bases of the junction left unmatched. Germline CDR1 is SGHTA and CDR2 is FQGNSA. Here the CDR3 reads CASSLTGQGPGELFF. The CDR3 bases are TGTGCCAGCAGCTTAACGGGACAGGGTCCCGGGGAGCTGTTTTTT.

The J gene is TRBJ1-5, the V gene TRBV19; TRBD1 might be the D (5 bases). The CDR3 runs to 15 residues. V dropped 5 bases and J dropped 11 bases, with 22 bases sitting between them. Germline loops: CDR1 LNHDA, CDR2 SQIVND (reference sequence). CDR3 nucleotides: TGTGCCAGTAGTCTTGACCTGACAGCCCTAAGGGCCCAGCATTTT. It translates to CASSLDLTALRAQHF.

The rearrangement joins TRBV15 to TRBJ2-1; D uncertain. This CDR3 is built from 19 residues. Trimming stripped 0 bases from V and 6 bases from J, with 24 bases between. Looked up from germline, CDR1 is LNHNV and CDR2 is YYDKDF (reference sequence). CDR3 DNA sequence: TGTGCCACCAGCAGAGATCTAACTCCGTTCCCCGAGTACTCCAATGAGCAGTTCTTC. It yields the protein CATSRDLTPFPEYSNEQFF.

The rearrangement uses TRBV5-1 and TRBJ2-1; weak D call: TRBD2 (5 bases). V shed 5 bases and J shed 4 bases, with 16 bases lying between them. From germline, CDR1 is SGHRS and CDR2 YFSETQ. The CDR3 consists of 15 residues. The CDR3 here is CASSTDSNSYNEQFF. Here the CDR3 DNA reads TGCGCCAGCAGTACGGACTCTAATTCTTACAATGAGCAGTTCTTC.

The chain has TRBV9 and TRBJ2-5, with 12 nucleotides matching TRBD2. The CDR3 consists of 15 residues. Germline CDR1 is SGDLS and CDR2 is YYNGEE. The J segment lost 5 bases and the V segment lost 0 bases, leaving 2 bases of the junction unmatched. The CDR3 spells CASSVGLAGGETQYF. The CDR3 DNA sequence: TGTGCCAGCAGCGTAGGTCTAGCGGGAGGGGAGACCCAGTACTTC.

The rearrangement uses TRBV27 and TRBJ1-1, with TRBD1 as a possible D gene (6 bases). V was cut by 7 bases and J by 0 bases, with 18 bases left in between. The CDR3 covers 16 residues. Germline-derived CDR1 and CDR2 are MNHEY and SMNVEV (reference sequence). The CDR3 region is CASKLGGARVNTEAFF. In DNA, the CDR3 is TGTGCCAGCAAGTTGGGGGGGGCGCGGGTGAACACTGAAGCTTTCTTT.

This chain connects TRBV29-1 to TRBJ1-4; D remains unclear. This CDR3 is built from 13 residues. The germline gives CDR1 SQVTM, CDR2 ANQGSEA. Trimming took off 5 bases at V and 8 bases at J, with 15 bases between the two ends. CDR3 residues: CSVKTPTGEKLFF. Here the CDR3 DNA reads TGCAGCGTTAAAACCCCCACGGGGGAAAAACTGTTTTTT.

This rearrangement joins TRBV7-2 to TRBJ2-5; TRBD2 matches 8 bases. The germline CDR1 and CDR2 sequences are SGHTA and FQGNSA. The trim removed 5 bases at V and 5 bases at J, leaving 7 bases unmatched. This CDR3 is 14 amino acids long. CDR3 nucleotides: TGTGCCAGCAGCCTAACGGGGGGGCTCGAGACCCAGTACTTC. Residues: CASSLTGGLETQYF.

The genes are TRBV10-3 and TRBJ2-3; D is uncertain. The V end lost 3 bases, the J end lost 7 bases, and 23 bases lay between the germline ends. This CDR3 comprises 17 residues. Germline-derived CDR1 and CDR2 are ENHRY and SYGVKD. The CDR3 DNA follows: TGTGCCATCAGTGAATCAGATGGATCGCTCCTCAGGAATACGCAGTATTTT. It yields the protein CAISESDGSLLRNTQYF.

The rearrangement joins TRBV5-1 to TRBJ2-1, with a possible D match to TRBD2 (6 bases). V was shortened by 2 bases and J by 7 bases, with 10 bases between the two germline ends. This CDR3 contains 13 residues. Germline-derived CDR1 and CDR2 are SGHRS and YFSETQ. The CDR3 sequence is CASSFAGRNEQFF. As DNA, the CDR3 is TGCGCCAGCAGCTTCGCTGGGAGGAATGAGCAGTTCTTC.

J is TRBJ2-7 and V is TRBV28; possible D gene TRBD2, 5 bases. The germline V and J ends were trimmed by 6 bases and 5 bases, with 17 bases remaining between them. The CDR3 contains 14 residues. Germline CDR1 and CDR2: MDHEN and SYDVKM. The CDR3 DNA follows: TGTGCCAGCAGGGTGGGGAGCGGCTGGGACGAGCAGTACTTC. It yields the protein CASRVGSGWDEQYF.

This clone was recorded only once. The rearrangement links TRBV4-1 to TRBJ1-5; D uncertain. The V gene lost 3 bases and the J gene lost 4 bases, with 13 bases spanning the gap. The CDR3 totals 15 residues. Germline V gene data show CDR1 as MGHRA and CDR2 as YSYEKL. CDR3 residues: CASSHPRVGNQPQHF. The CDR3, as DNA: TGCGCCAGCAGCCACCCCCGGGTAGGTAATCAGCCCCAGCATTTT.

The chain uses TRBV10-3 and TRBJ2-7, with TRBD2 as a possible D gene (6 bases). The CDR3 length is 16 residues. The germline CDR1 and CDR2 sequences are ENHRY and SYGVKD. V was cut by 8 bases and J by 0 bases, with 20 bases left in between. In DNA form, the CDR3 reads TGTGCCATCGGGAGGCCCGGGACCGCAGCCTCCTACGAGCAGTACTTC. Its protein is CAIGRPGTAASYEQYF.

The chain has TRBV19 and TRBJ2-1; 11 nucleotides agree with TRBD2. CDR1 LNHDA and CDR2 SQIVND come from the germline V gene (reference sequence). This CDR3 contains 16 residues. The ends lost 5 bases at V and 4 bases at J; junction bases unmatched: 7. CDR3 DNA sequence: TGTGCCAGTAGTCAAACCGGGACTAGCGGTTACAATGAGCAGTTCTTC. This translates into CASSQTGTSGYNEQFF.

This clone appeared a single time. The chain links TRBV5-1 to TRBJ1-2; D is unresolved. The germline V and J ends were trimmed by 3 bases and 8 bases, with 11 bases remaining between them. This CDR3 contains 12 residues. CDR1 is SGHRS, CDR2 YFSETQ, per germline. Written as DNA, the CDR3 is TGCGCCAGCAGCTCCGACTGGGGAGGCTACACCTTC. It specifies CASSSDWGGYTF. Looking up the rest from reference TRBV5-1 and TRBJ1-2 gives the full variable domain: KAGVTQTPRYLIKTRGQQVTLSCSPISGHRSVSWYQQTPGQGLQFLFEYFSETQRNKGNFPGRFSGRQFSNSRSEMNVSTLELGDSALYLCASSSDWGGYTFGSGTRLTVV.

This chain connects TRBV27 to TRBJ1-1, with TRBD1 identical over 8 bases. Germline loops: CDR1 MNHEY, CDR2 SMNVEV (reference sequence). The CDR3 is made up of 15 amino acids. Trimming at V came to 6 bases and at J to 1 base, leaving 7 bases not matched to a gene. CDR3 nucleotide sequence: TGTGCCAGCAGAAAGGCAGGGGGCAGGAACACTGAAGCTTTCTTT. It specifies CASRKAGGRNTEAFF.

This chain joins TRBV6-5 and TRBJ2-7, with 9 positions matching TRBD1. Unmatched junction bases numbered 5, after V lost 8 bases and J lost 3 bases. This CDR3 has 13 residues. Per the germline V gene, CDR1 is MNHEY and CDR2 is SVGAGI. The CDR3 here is CASGGTGHYEQYF. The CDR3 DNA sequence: TGTGCCAGCGGGGGGACAGGGCACTACGAGCAGTACTTC.

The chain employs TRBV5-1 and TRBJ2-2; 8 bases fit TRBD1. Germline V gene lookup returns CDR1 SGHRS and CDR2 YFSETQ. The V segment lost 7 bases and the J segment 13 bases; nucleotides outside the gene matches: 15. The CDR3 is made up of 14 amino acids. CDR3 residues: CASSLGTPDRGLFF. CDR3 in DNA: TGCGCCAGCTCCCTCGGGACCCCAGACAGGGGGCTGTTTTTT. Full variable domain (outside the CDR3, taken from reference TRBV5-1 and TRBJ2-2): KAGVTQTPRYLIKTRGQQVTLSCSPISGHRSVSWYQQTPGQGLQFLFEYFSETQRNKGNFPGRFSGRQFSNSRSEMNVSTLELGDSALYLCASSLGTPDRGLFFGEGSRLTVL.

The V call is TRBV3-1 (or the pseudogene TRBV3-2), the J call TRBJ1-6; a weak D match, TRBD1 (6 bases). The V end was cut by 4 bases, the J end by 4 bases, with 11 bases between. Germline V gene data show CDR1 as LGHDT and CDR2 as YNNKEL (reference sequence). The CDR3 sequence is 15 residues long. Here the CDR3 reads CASSLRTDYNSPLHF. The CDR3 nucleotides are TGTGCCAGCAGCCTCCGGACAGATTATAATTCACCCCTCCACTTT.

The CDR3 nucleotides read TGTGCCAGCAGCCAAATGACAGGAGCGCGGCTGGGCTATGGCTACACCTTC. Translation gives CASSQMTGARLGYGYTF. The chain links TRBV4-2 to TRBJ1-2; perhaps TRBD1 as D (6 bases). Germline CDR1 LGHNA, CDR2 YNFKEQ. The CDR3 totals 17 residues. V was pared by 2 bases and J by 4 bases, with 20 bases between.

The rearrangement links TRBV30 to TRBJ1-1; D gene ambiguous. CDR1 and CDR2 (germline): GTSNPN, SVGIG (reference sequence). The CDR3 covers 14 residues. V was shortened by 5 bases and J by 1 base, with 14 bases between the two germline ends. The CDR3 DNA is TGTGCCTGGCAGTGGGGAGATTCGAACACTGAAGCTTTCTTT. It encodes CAWQWGDSNTEAFF.

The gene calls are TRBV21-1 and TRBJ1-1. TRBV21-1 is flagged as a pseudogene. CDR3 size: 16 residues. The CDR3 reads CASSKEVAVWATEAFF. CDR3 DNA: TGTGCCAGCAGCAAAGAGGTGGCGGTTTGGGCCACTGAAGCTTTCTTT.